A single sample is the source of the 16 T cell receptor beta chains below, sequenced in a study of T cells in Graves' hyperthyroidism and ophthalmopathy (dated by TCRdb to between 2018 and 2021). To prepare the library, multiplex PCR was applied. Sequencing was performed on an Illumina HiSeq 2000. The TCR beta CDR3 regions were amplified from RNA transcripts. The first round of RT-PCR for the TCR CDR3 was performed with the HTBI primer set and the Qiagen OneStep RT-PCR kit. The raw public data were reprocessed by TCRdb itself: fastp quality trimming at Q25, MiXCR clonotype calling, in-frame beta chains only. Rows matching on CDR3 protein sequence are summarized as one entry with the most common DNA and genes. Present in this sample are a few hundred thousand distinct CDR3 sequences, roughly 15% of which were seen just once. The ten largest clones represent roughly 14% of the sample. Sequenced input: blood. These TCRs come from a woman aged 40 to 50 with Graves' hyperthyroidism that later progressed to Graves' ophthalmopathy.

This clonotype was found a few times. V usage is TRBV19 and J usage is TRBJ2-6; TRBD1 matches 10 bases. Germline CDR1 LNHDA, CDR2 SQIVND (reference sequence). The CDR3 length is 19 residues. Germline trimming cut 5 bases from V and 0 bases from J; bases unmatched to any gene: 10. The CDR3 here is CASSPPGTGVLSGANVLTF. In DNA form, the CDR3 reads TGTGCCAGTAGTCCCCCAGGGACAGGGGTCCTCTCTGGGGCCAACGTCCTGACTTTC.

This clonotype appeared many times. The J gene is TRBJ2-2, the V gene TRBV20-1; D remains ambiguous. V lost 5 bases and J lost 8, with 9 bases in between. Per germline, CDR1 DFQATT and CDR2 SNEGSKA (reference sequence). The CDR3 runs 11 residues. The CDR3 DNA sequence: TGCAGTGCTTCCCTTTTGGGGGAGCTGTTTTTT. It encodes CSASLLGELFF.

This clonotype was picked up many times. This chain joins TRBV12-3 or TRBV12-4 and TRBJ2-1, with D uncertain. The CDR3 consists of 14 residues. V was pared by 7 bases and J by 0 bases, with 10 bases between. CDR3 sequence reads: CASTDSSSYNEQFF. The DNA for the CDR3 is TGTGCCAGCACCGACTCAAGCTCCTACAATGAGCAGTTCTTC.

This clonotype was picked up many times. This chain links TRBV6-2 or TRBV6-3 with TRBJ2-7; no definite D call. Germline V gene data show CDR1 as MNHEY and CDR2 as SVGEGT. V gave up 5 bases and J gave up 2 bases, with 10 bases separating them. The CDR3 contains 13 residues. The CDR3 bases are TGTGCCAGCAGTCCAAGTTTAACCTACGAGCAGTACTTC. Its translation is CASSPSLTYEQYF.

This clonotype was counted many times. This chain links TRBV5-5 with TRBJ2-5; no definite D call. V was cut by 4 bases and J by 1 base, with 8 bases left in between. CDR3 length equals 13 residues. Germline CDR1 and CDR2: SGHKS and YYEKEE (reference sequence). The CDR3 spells CASSTDLQETQYF. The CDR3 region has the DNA TGTGCCAGCAGCACGGACCTCCAAGAGACCCAGTACTTC.

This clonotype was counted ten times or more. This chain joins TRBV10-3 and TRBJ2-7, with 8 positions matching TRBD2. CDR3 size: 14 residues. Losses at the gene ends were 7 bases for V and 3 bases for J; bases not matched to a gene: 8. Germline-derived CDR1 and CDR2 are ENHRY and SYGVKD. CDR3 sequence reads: CAITPGGDGYEQYF. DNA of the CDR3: TGTGCCATCACCCCCGGGGGGGATGGCTACGAGCAGTACTTC.

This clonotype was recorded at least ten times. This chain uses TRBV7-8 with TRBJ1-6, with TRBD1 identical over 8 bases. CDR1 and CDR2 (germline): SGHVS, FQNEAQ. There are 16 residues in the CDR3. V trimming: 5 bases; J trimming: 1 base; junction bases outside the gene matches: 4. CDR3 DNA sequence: TGTGCCAGCAGCACAGACAGGGGTTCCTATAATTCACCCCTCCACTTT. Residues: CASSTDRGSYNSPLHF. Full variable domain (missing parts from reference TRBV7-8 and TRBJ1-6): GAGVSQSPRYKVAKRGQDVALRCDPISGHVSLFWYQQALGQGPEFLTYFQNEAQLDKSGLPSDRFFAERPEGSVSTLKIQRTQQEDSAVYLCASSTDRGSYNSPLHFGNGTRLTVT.

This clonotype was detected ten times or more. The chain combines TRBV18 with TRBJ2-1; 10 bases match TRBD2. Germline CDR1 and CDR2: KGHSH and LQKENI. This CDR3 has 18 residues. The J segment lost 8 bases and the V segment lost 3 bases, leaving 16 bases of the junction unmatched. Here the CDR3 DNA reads TGTGCCAGCTCACCCAGCGGGAGGGCCGTCGGAGTGCGCGATGAGCAGTTCTTC. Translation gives CASSPSGRAVGVRDEQFF.

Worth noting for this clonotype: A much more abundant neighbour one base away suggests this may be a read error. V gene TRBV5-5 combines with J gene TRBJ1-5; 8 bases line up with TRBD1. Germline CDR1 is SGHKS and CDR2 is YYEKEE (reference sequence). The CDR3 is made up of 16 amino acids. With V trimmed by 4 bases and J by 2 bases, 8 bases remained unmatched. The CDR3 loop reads CASSLTGDSGNQPQHF. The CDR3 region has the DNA TGTGCCAGCAGCCTGACAGGGGACTCCGGCAATCAGCCCCAGCATTTT. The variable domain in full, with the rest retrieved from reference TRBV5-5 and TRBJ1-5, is DAGVTQSPTHLIKTRGQQVTLRCSPISGHKSVSWYQQVLGQGPQFIFQYYEKEERGRGNFPDRFSARQFPNYSSELNVNALLLGDSALYLCASSLTGDSGNQPQHFGDGTRLSIL.

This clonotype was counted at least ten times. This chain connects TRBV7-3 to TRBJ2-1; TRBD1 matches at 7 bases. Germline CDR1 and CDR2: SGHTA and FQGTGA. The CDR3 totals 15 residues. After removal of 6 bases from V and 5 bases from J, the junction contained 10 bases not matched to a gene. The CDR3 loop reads CASRQTGPWDNEQFF. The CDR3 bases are TGTGCCAGCAGGCAGACAGGGCCCTGGGACAATGAGCAGTTCTTC.

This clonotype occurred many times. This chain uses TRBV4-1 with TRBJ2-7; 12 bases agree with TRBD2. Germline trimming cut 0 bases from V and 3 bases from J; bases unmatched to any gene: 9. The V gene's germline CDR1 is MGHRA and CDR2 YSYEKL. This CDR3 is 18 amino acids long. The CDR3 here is CASSQEGLAGVVVYEQYF. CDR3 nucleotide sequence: TGCGCCAGCAGCCAAGAGGGACTAGCGGGCGTAGTAGTCTACGAGCAGTACTTC.

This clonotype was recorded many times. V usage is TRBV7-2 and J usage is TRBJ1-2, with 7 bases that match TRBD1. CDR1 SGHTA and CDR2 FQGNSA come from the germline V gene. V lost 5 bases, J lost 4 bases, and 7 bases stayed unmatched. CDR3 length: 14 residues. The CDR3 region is CASSNRTGSYGYTF. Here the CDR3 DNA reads TGTGCCAGCAGCAATAGGACAGGTAGCTATGGCTACACCTTC.

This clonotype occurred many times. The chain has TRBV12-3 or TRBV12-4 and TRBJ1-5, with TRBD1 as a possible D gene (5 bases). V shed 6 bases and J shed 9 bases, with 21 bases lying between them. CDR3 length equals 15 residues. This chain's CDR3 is CASSSDTGLRRPQHF. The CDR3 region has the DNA TGTGCCAGCAGCTCGGACACAGGACTCCGTCGGCCCCAGCATTTT.

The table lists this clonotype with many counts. This chain's CDR3 is CASSLGGASEQYF. DNA of the CDR3: TGTGCCAGCAGCTTGGGGGGGGCCAGCGAGCAGTACTTC. This chain connects TRBV5-6 to TRBJ2-7; TRBD1 or TRBD2 may be the D gene (6 bases each). V gave up 0 bases and J gave up 6 bases, with 10 bases separating them. Germline values: CDR1 SGHDT, CDR2 YYEEEE. The CDR3 covers 13 residues.

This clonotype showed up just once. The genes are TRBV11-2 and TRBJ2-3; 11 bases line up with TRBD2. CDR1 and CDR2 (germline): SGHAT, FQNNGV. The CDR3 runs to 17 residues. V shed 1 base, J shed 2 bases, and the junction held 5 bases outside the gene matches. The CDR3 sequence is CASSLVGTSGPTDTQYF. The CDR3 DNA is TGTGCCAGCAGCTTAGTCGGGACTAGCGGACCCACAGATACGCAGTATTTT.

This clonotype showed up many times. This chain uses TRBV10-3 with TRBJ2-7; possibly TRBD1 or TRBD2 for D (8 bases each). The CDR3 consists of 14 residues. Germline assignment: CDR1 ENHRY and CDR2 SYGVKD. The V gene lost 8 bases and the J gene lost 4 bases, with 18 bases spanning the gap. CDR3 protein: CAISGGDRQYEQYF. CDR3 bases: TGTGCCATCTCCGGGGGGGACAGGCAATACGAGCAGTACTTC.